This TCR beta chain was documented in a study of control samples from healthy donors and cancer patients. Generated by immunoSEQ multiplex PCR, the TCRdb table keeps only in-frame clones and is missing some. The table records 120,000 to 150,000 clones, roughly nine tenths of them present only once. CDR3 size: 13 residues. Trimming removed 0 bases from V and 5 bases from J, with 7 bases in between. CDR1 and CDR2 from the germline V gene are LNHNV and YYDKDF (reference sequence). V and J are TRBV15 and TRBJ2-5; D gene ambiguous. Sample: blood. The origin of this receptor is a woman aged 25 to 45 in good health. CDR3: CATSRDYGETQYF. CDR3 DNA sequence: TGTGCCACCAGCAGAGATTACGGGGAGACCCAGTACTTC.